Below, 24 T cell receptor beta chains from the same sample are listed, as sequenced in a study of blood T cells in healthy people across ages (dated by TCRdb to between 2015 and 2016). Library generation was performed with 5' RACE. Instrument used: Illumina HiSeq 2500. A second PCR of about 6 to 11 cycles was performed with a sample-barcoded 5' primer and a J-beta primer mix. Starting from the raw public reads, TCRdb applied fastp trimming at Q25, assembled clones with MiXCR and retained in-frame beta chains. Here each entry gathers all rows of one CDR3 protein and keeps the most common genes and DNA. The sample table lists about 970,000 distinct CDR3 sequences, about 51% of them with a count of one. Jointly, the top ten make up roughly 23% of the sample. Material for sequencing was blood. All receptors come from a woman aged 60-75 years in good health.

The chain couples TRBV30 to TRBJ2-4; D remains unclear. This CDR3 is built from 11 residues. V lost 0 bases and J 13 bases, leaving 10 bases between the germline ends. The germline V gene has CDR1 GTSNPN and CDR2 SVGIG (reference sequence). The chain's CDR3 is CAWSVSDEQYF. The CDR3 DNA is TGTGCCTGGAGTGTCTCAGATGAGCAGTACTTC.

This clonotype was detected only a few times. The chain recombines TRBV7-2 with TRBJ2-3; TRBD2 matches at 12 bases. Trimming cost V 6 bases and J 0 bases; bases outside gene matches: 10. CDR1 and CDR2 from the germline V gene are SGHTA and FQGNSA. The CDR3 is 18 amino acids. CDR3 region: CASSPTSGRPASTDTQYF. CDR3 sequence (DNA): TGTGCCAGCAGTCCGACTAGCGGGAGACCTGCTAGCACAGATACGCAGTATTTT.

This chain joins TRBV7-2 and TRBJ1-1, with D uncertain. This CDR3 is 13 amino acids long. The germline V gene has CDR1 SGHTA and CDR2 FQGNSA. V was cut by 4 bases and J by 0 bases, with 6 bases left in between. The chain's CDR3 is CASSYSMNTEAFF. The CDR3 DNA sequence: TGTGCCAGCAGCTATTCGATGAACACTGAAGCTTTCTTT.

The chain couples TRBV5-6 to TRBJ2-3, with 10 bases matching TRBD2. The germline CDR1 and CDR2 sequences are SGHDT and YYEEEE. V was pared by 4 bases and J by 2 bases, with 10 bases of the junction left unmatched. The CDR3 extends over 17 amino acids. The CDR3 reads CASSEVPSGSPTDTQYF. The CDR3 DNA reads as TGTGCCAGCAGCGAGGTCCCTAGCGGGAGCCCCACAGATACGCAGTATTTT.

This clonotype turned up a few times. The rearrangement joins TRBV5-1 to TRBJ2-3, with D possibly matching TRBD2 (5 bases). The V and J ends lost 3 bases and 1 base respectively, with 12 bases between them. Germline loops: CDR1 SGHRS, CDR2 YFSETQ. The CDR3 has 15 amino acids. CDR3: CASSWRGSGTDTQYF. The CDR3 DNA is TGCGCCAGCAGCTGGCGCGGTAGCGGCACAGATACGCAGTATTTT.

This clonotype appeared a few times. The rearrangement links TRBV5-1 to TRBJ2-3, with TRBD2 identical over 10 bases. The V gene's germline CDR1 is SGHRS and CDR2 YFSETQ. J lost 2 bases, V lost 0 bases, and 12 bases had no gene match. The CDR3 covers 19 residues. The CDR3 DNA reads TGCGCCAGCAGCTTGGTTTCGAAGGCTAGCGGGAGAGTCACAGATACGCAGTATTTT. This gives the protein CASSLVSKASGRVTDTQYF.

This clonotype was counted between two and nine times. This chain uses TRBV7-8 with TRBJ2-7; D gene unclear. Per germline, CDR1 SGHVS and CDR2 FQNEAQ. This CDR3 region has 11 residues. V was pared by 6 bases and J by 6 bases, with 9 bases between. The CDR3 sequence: CASRSRFEQYF. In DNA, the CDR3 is TGTGCCAGCAGGTCTCGGTTCGAGCAGTACTTC.

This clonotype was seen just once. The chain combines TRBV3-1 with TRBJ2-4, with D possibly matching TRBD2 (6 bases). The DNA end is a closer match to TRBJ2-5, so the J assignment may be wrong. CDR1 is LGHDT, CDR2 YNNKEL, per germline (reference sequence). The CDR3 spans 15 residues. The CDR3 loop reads CASSQYSLARETQYF. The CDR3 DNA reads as TGTGCCAGCAGCCAGTATTCGCTAGCGAGAGAGACCCAGTACTTC.

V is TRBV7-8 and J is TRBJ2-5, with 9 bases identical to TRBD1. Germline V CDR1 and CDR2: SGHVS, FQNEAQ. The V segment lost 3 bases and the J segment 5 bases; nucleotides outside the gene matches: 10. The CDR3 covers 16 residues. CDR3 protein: CASSFTGTGRFETQYF. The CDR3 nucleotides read TGTGCCAGCAGCTTTACCGGGACAGGGAGGTTTGAGACCCAGTACTTC.

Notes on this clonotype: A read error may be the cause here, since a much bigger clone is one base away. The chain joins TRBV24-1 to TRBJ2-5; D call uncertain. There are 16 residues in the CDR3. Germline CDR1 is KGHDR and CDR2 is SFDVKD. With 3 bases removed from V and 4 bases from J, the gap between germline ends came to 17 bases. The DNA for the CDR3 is TGTGCCACCAGTGATGTGTCGCCCCTAGGGCGAGAGACCCAGTACTTC. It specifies CATSDVSPLGRETQYF.

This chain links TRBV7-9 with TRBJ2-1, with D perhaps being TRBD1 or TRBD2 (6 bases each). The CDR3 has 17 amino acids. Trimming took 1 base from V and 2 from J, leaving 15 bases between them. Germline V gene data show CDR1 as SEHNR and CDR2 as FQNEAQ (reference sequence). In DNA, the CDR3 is TGTGCCAGCAGCTTAGTTGCTGCGCGGGACACCTACAATGAGCAGTTCTTC. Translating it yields CASSLVAARDTYNEQFF.

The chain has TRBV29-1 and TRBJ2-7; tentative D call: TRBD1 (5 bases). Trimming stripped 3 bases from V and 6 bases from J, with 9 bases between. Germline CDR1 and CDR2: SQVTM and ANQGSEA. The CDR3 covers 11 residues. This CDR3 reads CSVETVGEQYF. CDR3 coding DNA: TGCAGCGTTGAGACAGTCGGCGAGCAGTACTTC.

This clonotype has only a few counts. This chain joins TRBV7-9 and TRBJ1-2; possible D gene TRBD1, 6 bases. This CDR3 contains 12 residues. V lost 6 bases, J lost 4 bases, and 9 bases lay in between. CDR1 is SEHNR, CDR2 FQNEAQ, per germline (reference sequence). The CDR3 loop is CASREGGYGYTF. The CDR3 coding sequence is TGTGCCAGCAGAGAAGGGGGCTATGGCTACACCTTC. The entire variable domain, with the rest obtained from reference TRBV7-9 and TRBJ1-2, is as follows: DTGVSQNPRHKITKRGQNVTFRCDPISEHNRLYWYRQTLGQGPEFLTYFQNEAQLEKSRLLSDRFSAERPKGSFSTLEIQRTEQGDSAMYLCASREGGYGYTFGSGTRLTVV.

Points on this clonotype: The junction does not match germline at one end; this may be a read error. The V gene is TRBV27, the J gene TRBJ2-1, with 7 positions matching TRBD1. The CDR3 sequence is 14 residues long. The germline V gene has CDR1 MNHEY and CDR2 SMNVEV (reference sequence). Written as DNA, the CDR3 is TGTGCCAGCAGTGTGGGACAGTCCTACAGTGAGCAGTTCTTC. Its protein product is CASSVGQSYSEQFF.

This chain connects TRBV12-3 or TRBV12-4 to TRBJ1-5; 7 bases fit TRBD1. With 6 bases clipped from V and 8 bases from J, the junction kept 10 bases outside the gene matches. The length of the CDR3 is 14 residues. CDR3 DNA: TGTGCCAGCAGGCGGGACAGCCCATATGAGCCCCAGCATTTT. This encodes CASRRDSPYEPQHF.

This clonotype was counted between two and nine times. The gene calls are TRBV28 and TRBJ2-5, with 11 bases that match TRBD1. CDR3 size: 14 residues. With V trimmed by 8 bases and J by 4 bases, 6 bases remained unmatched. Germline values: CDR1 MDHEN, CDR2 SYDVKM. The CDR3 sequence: CASRTGGVVETQYF. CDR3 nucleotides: TGTGCCAGCCGGACAGGGGGCGTAGTAGAGACCCAGTACTTC.

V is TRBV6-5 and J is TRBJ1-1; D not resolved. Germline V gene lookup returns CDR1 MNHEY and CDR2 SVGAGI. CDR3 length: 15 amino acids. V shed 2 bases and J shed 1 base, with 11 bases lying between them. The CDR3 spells CASSYGVSWNTEAFF. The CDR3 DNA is TGTGCCAGCAGTTACGGGGTGTCATGGAACACTGAAGCTTTCTTT.

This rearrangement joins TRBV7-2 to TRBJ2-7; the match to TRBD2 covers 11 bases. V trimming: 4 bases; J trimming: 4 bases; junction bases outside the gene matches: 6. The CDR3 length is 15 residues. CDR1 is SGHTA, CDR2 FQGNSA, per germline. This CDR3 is CASSSYLAGGYEQYF. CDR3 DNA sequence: TGTGCCAGCAGCTCGTACCTAGCGGGAGGATACGAGCAGTACTTC. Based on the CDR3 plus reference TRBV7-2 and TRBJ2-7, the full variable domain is GAGVSQSPSNKVTEKGKDVELRCDPISGHTALYWYRQSLGQGLEFLIYFQGNSAPDKSGLPSDRFSAERTGGSVSTLTIQRTQQEDSAVYLCASSSYLAGGYEQYFGPGTRLTVT.

The CDR3 spells CAQGVGNEQYF. In DNA, the CDR3 is TGTGCCCAAGGTGTGGGCAACGAGCAGTACTTC. This chain uses TRBV2 with TRBJ2-5; D ambiguous. The J call may be faulty, since TRBJ2-7 better matches the DNA end. CDR1 is SNHLY and CDR2 is FYNNEI in the germline V gene. The CDR3 has 11 amino acids.

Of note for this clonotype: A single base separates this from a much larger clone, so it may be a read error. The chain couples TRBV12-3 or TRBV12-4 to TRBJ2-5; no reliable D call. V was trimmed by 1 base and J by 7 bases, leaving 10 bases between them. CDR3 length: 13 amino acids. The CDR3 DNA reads TGTGCCAGCAGTTTAGAAGTTTACTGGACCCAGTACTTC. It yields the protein CASSLEVYWTQYF.

CDR3 loop: CASSPKNLATDTQYF. The CDR3 DNA reads TGTGCCAGCAGCCCCAAGAATTTGGCCACAGATACGCAGTATTTT. The V call is TRBV12-3 or TRBV12-4, the J call TRBJ2-3; D is ambiguous. Trimming left V 6 bases short and J 2 bases short, with 15 bases between. This CDR3 comprises 15 residues.

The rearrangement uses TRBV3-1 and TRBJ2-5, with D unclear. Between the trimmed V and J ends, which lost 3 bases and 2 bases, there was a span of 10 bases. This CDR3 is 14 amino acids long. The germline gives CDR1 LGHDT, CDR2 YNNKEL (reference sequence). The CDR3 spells CASSQGTLQETQYF. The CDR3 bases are TGTGCCAGCAGCCAGGGTACCCTGCAAGAGACCCAGTACTTC.

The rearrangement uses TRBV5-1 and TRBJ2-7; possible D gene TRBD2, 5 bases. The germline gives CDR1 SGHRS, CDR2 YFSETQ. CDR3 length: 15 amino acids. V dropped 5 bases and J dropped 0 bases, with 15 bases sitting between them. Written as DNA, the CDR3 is TGCGCCAGCAGAACTACACTAGACCCCTCCTACGAGCAGTACTTC. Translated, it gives CASRTTLDPSYEQYF.

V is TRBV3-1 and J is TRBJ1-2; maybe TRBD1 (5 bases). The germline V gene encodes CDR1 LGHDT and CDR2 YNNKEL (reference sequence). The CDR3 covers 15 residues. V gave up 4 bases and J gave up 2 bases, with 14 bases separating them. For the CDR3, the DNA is TGTGCCAGCAGCCTTGGGGGATGGATCAACTATGGCTACACCTTC. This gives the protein CASSLGGWINYGYTF.